Only a few counts were recorded for the clone carrying this T cell receptor (beta chain). The sample originates from a study of CD8+ T cells in alopecia areata. The treatment was: oral pan-JAK inhibitor, 5-10 mg twice daily. As the sequencing template, cDNA was produced by extracting RNA and reverse transcribing it. Sequencing was performed with immunoSEQ multiplex PCR; in TCRdb, only in-frame clones are kept and a portion is missing. The data hold over 150,000 clones, with roughly 64% observed a single time. This sample comprised CD4+ T cells sorted from blood, obtained at week 24, from a patient treated with tofacitinib. This TCR was recovered from a human donor with alopecia areata.

The CDR3, as DNA: TGTGCCAGCAGTTCTACCTGGACTAGCGGAACCACAGATACGCAGTATTTT. Protein sequence: CASSSTWTSGTTDTQYF. The J gene is TRBJ2-3, the V gene TRBV7-3; the match to TRBD2 covers 10 bases. CDR1 and CDR2 from the germline V gene are SGHTA and FQGTGA. Trimming removed 6 bases from V and 2 bases from J; junction bases left unmatched: 11. The CDR3 is made up of 17 amino acids.